Listed below are T cell receptor beta chains from one sample, sequenced in a study of monozygotic twins with inflammatory bowel disease. TCRdb re-called the 5' RACE reads; every CDR3 protein appears as one record, without DNA. The sample has 110,000 to 150,000 distinct CDR3 sequences, and its top ten clones hold roughly 1.2%. The sequenced sample consisted of blood. These receptors were collected from a human donor with ulcerative colitis or Crohn's disease, or a healthy co-twin of an affected twin (not recorded which). The CDR3 runs from the conserved cysteine through the conserved F or W. Only some rows state a clone size, as once, few, many or a class for expanded clones.

CASRSRSTVNSPLHF	TRBJ1-6	15	TRBV12-3/TRBV12-4	-
CASSQGQGVQPQHF	TRBJ1-5	14	TRBV4-3	-
CASSPRLPVEQYF	TRBJ2-7	13	TRBV7-8	-
CASSLVVDGYEQFF	TRBJ2-1	14	TRBV5-1	-
CSARGLQGGDPQHF	TRBJ1-5	14	TRBV20-1	-
CSATGQGPNEQFF	TRBJ2-1	13	TRBV20-1	-
CASSEQRAHNEAFF	TRBJ1-1	14	TRBV2	-
CASSFLGQANSGNTIYF	TRBJ1-3	17	TRBV7-8	-
CASRIFTGGTEAFF	TRBJ1-1	14	TRBV2	-
CAWEFSSGNTIYF	TRBJ1-3	13	TRBV30	-
CASSGRSGGYNEQFF	TRBJ2-1	15	TRBV28	-
CATSRDVGDEQFF	TRBJ2-1	13	TRBV15	-
CASRGGRGRYTGELFF	TRBJ2-2	16	TRBV12-3/TRBV12-4	-
CASTPSTYNEQFF	TRBJ2-1	13	TRBV6-2/TRBV6-3	-
CSARTRGFRNEQYF	TRBJ2-7	14	TRBV20-1	-
CASSLERAPNTGELFF	TRBJ2-2	16	TRBV28	-
CASSPGLAGVGETQYF	TRBJ2-5	16	TRBV5-1	-
CASSLLTDRETQYF	TRBJ2-5	14	TRBV28	-
CASSGSDRRVMNTEAFF	TRBJ1-1	17	TRBV5-1	-
CASSQVEGGYTF	TRBJ1-2	12	TRBV3-1	-
CASRITGRDEKLFF	TRBJ1-4	14	TRBV12-3/TRBV12-4	-
CASSSGIWGTEAFF	TRBJ1-1	14	TRBV7-9	-
CASSSRTGAGSYEQYF	TRBJ2-7	16	TRBV5-1	-
CASSPQGAGANVLTF	TRBJ2-6	15	TRBV19	-
CAWTGTLNYGYTF	TRBJ1-2	13	TRBV30	-
CASSLTPGAGGYTF	TRBJ1-2	14	TRBV7-3	-
CASSLVLTGTTPQPQHF	TRBJ1-5	17	TRBV12-3/TRBV12-4	-
CAISESSVVVPSEQFF	TRBJ2-1	16	TRBV10-3	-
CASSFGGEGTEAFF	TRBJ1-1	14	TRBV5-1	-
CASSSMTGGWGWGTEAFF	TRBJ1-1	18	TRBV11-2	-
CAWSTTDSQYSNQPQHF	TRBJ1-5	17	TRBV30	-
CASSLLGNTGELFF	TRBJ2-2	14	TRBV13	-
CASSPEHNNSPLHF	TRBJ1-6	14	TRBV18	-
CASSLSPGSSNQPQHF	TRBJ1-5	16	TRBV7-6	-
CASTQIHRGTEAFF	TRBJ1-1	14	TRBV6-1	-
CASSPTGGRGNQPQHF	TRBJ1-5	16	TRBV27	-
CASTPRVLAGAYNEQFF	TRBJ2-1	17	TRBV19	-
CSVEDHPSGRIYEQYF	TRBJ2-7	16	TRBV29-1	-
CASSNLDQDTQYF	TRBJ2-3	13	TRBV7-2	-
CASSVTGLAGASVSYNEQFF	TRBJ2-1	20	TRBV7-3	-
CASSLGGEDEQFF	TRBJ2-1	13	TRBV5-1	-
CASRSTGGNEQYF	TRBJ2-1	13	TRBV28	-
CASSWRPGQGVEAGELFF	TRBJ2-2	18	TRBV5-1	-
CSVVSGRFDEQYF	TRBJ2-7	13	TRBV29-1	-
CASSLVWTSGREGDTQYF	TRBJ2-3	18	TRBV5-5	-
CASSRLGAGIGSYEQYF	TRBJ2-7	17	TRBV12-3/TRBV12-4	-
CSARDSRTSGSNEQFF	TRBJ2-1	16	TRBV20-1	-
CASTGLTNTGELFF	TRBJ2-2	14	TRBV12-3/TRBV12-4	-
CASSRRVPYSGNTIYF	TRBJ1-3	16	TRBV14	-
CASSPSRAGVSTDTQYF	TRBJ2-3	17	TRBV4-1	-
CASTSRPLANEQFF	TRBJ2-1	14	TRBV6-2/TRBV6-3	-
CSARTLADYNEQFF	TRBJ2-1	14	TRBV20-1	-
CASSPQGALVYGYTF	TRBJ1-2	15	TRBV27	-
CASSLEVLSSYEQYF	TRBJ2-7	15	TRBV5-6	-
CASSIEQWSNQPQHF	TRBJ1-5	15	TRBV19	-
CASMVGGQFPDTQYF	TRBJ2-3	15	TRBV5-1	-
CATSDVNQPQHF	TRBJ1-5	12	TRBV24-1	-
CAWSLAPQTSYEQYF	TRBJ2-7	15	TRBV30	-
CASRVHDSNQPQHF	TRBJ1-5	14	TRBV6-6	medium-sized
CSALGGRADTGELFF	TRBJ2-2	15	TRBV20-1	-